The 6 T cell receptor beta chains below come from one sample, sequenced in a study of T-cell reconstitution after alpha-beta-depleted transplantation in children (dated by TCRdb to the mid-2010s). The sample's treatment or condition label, decoded: allogeneic hematopoietic cell transplantation with graft depleted of TCRalphabeta T cells and CD19 B cells. The library was made by PCR. Sequencing relied on an Illumina HiSeq 2500. To normalize quantification of the TCRbeta repertoire, the TCR libraries were built with molecular barcoding that relied on unique molecular identifiers. TCRdb handled the public reads itself, with Q25 trimming in fastp and clone calling in MiXCR, and kept productive beta chains. Rows with one shared CDR3 protein collapse into an entry with the most common genes and DNA. Counted in this sample were 530,000 or so distinct CDR3 sequences; 27% of them appeared once. Of the sample, under 45% is held by the ten largest clones.

Source: PBMCs, taken before TCRalphabeta/CD19-depleted stem cell transplant. These receptors originate from a boy under two years old with Wiskott-Aldrich syndrome, due to receive a stem cell transplant.

This clonotype was seen a handful of times. This chain connects TRBV7-7 to TRBJ2-1, with 10 bases aligning to TRBD2. Trimming at V came to 5 bases and at J to 3 bases, leaving 4 bases not matched to a gene. This CDR3 is built from 15 residues. The germline V gene has CDR1 SSHAT and CDR2 FNYEAQ (reference sequence). The DNA for the CDR3 is TGTGCCAGCAGCAAAACTAGCGGGGACTACAATGAGCAGTTCTTC. Protein sequence: CASSKTSGDYNEQFF. The full variable domain, its missing parts supplied by reference TRBV7-7 and TRBJ2-1, is GAGVSQSPRYKVTKRGQDVTLRCDPISSHATLYWYQQALGQGPEFLTYFNYEAQPDKSGLPSDRFSAERPEGSISTLTIQRTEQRDSAMYRCASSKTSGDYNEQFFGPGTRLTVL.

This clonotype appeared a few times. V gene TRBV6-1 combines with J gene TRBJ2-1; D gene unclear. The CDR3 consists of 14 residues. CDR1 is MNHNS, CDR2 SASEGT, per germline. Trimming pared 4 bases from V and 4 bases from J, leaving 11 bases between. For the CDR3, the DNA is TGTGCCAGCAGTGGGACCCCCCCTTACAATGAGCAGTTCTTC. Amino acid sequence: CASSGTPPYNEQFF.

V and J are TRBV7-2 and TRBJ2-5, with D unresolved. Trimming took off 0 bases at V and 3 bases at J, with 17 bases between the two ends. This CDR3 has 17 amino acids. Germline V gene sequence: CDR1 SGHTA, CDR2 FQGNSA. DNA for the CDR3: TGTGCCAGCAGCTTAGCGGTGGACGGTTTCCTAGAAGAGACCCAGTACTTC. As protein: CASSLAVDGFLEETQYF.

This clonotype was counted a few times. The rearrangement joins TRBV20-1 to TRBJ2-7; 11 bases match TRBD2. The germline V gene encodes CDR1 DFQATT and CDR2 SNEGSKA (reference sequence). This CDR3 contains 15 residues. J was trimmed by 2 bases and V by 1 base; bases with no gene match: 4. The CDR3 DNA is TGCAGTGCTAGAGTCGGGACTAGCGGTCCCTACGAGCAGTACTTC. It translates to CSARVGTSGPYEQYF.

This clonotype was found a few times. V and J are TRBV5-1 and TRBJ2-2, with TRBD2 identical over 7 bases. Losses at the gene ends were 2 bases for V and 4 bases for J; bases not matched to a gene: 8. The germline gives CDR1 SGHRS, CDR2 YFSETQ. This CDR3 has 16 residues. CDR3 in amino acids: CASSFGLAEVTGELFF. The DNA of the CDR3 is TGCGCCAGCAGCTTTGGGCTAGCGGAAGTCACCGGGGAGCTGTTTTTT.

Written as DNA, the CDR3 is TGTGCCAGCAGCCAAGCCGACCTAGGGGGAACTGAAGCTTTCTTT. This codes for CASSQADLGGTEAFF. The V and J genes are TRBV3-1 and TRBJ1-1, with D possibly TRBD1 on 6 matching bases. Germline V gives CDR1 LGHDT, CDR2 YNNKEL (reference sequence). The CDR3 extends over 15 amino acids. With 1 base removed from V and 5 bases from J, the gap between germline ends came to 14 bases.